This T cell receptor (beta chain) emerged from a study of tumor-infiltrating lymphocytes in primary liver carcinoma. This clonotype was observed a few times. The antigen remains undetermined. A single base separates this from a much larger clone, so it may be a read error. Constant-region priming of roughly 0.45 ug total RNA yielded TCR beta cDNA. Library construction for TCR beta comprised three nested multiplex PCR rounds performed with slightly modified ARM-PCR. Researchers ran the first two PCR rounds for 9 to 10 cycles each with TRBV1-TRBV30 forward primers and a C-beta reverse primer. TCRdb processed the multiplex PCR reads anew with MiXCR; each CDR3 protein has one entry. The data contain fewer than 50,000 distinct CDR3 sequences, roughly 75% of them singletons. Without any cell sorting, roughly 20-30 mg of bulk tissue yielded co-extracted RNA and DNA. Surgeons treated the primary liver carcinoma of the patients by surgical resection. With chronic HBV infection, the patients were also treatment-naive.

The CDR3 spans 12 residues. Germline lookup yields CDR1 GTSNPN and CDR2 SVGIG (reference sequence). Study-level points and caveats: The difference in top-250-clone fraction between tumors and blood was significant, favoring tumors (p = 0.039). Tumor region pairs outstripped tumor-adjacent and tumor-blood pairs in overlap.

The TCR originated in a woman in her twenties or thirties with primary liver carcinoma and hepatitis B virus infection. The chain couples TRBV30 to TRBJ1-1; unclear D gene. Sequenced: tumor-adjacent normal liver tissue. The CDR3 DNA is TGTGTCTGGAGTCAGCAGAACACTGAAGCTTTCTTT. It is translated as CVWSQQNTEAFF. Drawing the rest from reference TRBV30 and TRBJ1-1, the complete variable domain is SQTIHQWPATLVQPVGSPLSLECTVEGTSNPNLYWYRQAAGRGLQLLFYSVGIGQISSEVPQNLSASRPQDRQFILSSKKLLLSDSGFYLCVWSQQNTEAFFGQGTRLTVV.